The 22 T cell receptor beta chains listed next were all sequenced from one sample in a study of cytomegalovirus exposure and HLA in healthy donors. The PCR contained 60 Vbeta and 13 Jbeta primers. Assay used: immunoSEQ multiplex PCR; TCRdb lists only in-frame clones, some missing. The table shows roughly 170,000 clones, with approximately 77% occurring only once. The sequencing sample was made of PBMCs. The receptor source for this set is a female donor in good health and CMV-seronegative.

A few counts support this clone. The chain combines TRBV5-4 with TRBJ2-5, with 7 bases fitting TRBD2. V was pared by 0 bases and J by 5 bases, with 4 bases of the junction left unmatched. From germline, CDR1 is SGHNT and CDR2 YYREEE (reference sequence). The CDR3 spans 14 residues. The CDR3 here is CASSLDGGEETQYF. The CDR3 DNA is TGTGCCAGCAGCTTGGATGGGGGGGAGGAGACCCAGTACTTC.

The V gene is TRBV9, the J gene TRBJ1-5, with 7 bases that match TRBD1. The germline gives CDR1 SGDLS, CDR2 YYNGEE. J lost 7 bases, V lost 0 bases, and 4 bases had no gene match. The CDR3 is 14 residues long. CDR3 DNA: TGTGCCAGCAGCGTAGAGGGGGCGTCGCAGCCCCAGCATTTT. This encodes CASSVEGASQPQHF.

The chain is built from TRBV15 and TRBJ2-7, with TRBD1 matching 9 bases. The CDR3 has 16 residues. Germline loops: CDR1 LNHNV, CDR2 YYDKDF (reference sequence). V was pared by 5 bases and J by 0 bases, with 8 bases of the junction left unmatched. The CDR3 nucleotides read TGTGCCACCAGCGGGCCCTGGACAGGGGCCTCCTACGAGCAGTACTTC. Its translation: CATSGPWTGASYEQYF.

This clone was seen only once. The chain employs TRBV27 and TRBJ2-2, with TRBD1 matching over 10 bases. V lost 5 bases and J lost 5; bases outside the gene matches: 5. In germline, CDR1 is MNHEY, CDR2 SMNVEV (reference sequence). The CDR3 totals 15 residues. The CDR3: CASSEWTGGTGELFF. The CDR3 DNA reads TGTGCCAGCAGTGAATGGACAGGGGGGACCGGGGAGCTGTTTTTT.

The chain recombines TRBV6-5 with TRBJ1-2; D unclear. V was pared by 2 bases and J by 4 bases, with 17 bases between. CDR1 is MNHEY, CDR2 SVGAGI, per germline. The CDR3 totals 16 residues. The CDR3, as DNA: TGTGCCAGCAGTTACGGTGGTCACCGAACGGTCTATGGCTACACCTTC. Its protein product is CASSYGGHRTVYGYTF.

The chain combines TRBV5-1 with TRBJ1-1, with D uncertain. The CDR3 is made up of 13 amino acids. V was shortened by 0 bases and J by 3 bases, with 6 bases between the two germline ends. The germline gives CDR1 SGHRS, CDR2 YFSETQ. In nucleotides, the CDR3 is TGCGCCAGCAGCTTGGCCCTTGACACTGAAGCTTTCTTT. Its translation is CASSLALDTEAFF.

This clone has a handful of counts. The chain is built from TRBV27 and TRBJ1-1; 9 positions match TRBD1. Trimming cost V 8 bases and J 1 base; bases outside gene matches: 5. CDR1 MNHEY and CDR2 SMNVEV come from the germline V gene (reference sequence). The CDR3 covers 14 residues. The CDR3 protein is CASGDRVRNTEAFF. The CDR3 DNA sequence: TGTGCCAGCGGGGACAGGGTAAGGAACACTGAAGCTTTCTTT.

This clone was counted between two and nine times. J is TRBJ2-2 and V is TRBV6-4, with 8 bases lining up with TRBD2. This CDR3 comprises 16 residues. Germline values: CDR1 MRHNA, CDR2 SNTAGT. After removal of 3 bases from V and 7 bases from J, the junction contained 10 bases not matched to a gene. CDR3 DNA: TGTGCCAGCAGTGAGAAATCCGGGGGGGCCGGCGGGGAGCTGTTTTTT. This gives the protein CASSEKSGGAGGELFF.

The chain has TRBV4-3 and TRBJ2-3; possibly TRBD2 for D (5 bases). There are 19 residues in the CDR3. Germline values: CDR1 LGHNA, CDR2 YSLEER. V was cut by 0 bases and J by 0 bases, with 19 bases left in between. The CDR3 nucleotides read TGCGCCAGCAGCCAAGAGGCGTCCGTGGGCGGGCCTAGCACAGATACGCAGTATTTT. This gives the protein CASSQEASVGGPSTDTQYF.

The chain joins TRBV4-3 to TRBJ2-6; possibly TRBD1 for D (6 bases). Germline V gene sequence: CDR1 LGHNA, CDR2 YSLEER. Trimming pared 0 bases from V and 0 bases from J, leaving 21 bases between. This CDR3 spans 21 amino acids. CDR3 bases: TGCGCCAGCAGCCAAGAACATAGGCGTGGGGGCCGGAGCTCTGGGGCCAACGTCCTGACTTTC. Translation: CASSQEHRRGGRSSGANVLTF.

J is TRBJ2-2 and V is TRBV4-1; tentative D call: TRBD1 (6 bases). The germline gives CDR1 MGHRA, CDR2 YSYEKL. This CDR3 spans 15 amino acids. Trimming took off 5 bases at V and 2 bases at J, with 12 bases between the two ends. CDR3 sequence: CASSGGPSNTGELFF. The DNA for the CDR3 is TGCGCCAGCAGCGGGGGCCCCTCAAACACCGGGGAGCTGTTTTTT.

This chain uses TRBV4-2 with TRBJ2-3, with 7 nucleotides matching TRBD2. Trimming removed 0 bases from V and 5 bases from J; junction bases left unmatched: 14. Germline values: CDR1 LGHNA, CDR2 YNFKEQ. The CDR3 runs to 18 residues. This CDR3 reads CASSQDILRGGSIDTQYF. As DNA, the CDR3 is TGTGCCAGCAGCCAAGATATTCTACGGGGAGGGTCAATAGATACGCAGTATTTT.

The chain is built from TRBV27 and TRBJ1-1; D ambiguous. Trimming took off 5 bases at V and 3 bases at J, with 10 bases between the two ends. The CDR3 spans 13 residues. Germline CDR1 and CDR2: MNHEY and SMNVEV (reference sequence). The CDR3 loop reads CASSPRSYTEAFF. CDR3 bases: TGTGCCAGCAGTCCCCGGTCGTACACTGAAGCTTTCTTT.

The V and J genes are TRBV20-1 and TRBJ2-1; weak D call: TRBD2 (6 bases). CDR3 length equals 11 residues. Trimming took off 7 bases at V and 12 bases at J, with 16 bases between the two ends. Germline V gives CDR1 DFQATT, CDR2 SNEGSKA (reference sequence). CDR3 nucleotide sequence: TGCAGTGTCCGGGACTCGATCCTGCAGTTCTTC. Encoded protein: CSVRDSILQFF.

V and J are TRBV2 and TRBJ1-2, with 7 bases matching TRBD1. Looked up from germline, CDR1 is SNHLY and CDR2 is FYNNEI. This CDR3 is built from 12 residues. V lost 6 bases and J lost 8; bases outside the gene matches: 6. CDR3 sequence reads: CASRTTGFGYTF. CDR3 coding DNA: TGTGCCAGCAGAACGACAGGGTTCGGCTACACCTTC. The variable domain in full, with the rest retrieved from reference TRBV2 and TRBJ1-2, is EPEVTQTPSHQVTQMGQEVILRCVPISNHLYFYWYRQILGQKVEFLVSFYNNEISEKSEIFDDQFSVERPDGSNFTLKIRSTKLEDSAMYFCASRTTGFGYTFGSGTRLTVV.

The chain has TRBV4-2 and TRBJ2-7; tentatively, D is TRBD2 (5 bases). The CDR3 runs 15 residues. V lost 1 base to trimming and J lost 0 bases, with 10 bases between them. Germline CDR1 LGHNA, CDR2 YNFKEQ. In DNA, the CDR3 is TGTGCCAGCAGCCAAGGCGCGGGCCCCTCCTACGAGCAGTACTTC. Translated: CASSQGAGPSYEQYF.

This clone was counted only a few times. The gene calls are TRBV19 and TRBJ1-2, with D perhaps TRBD1 (5 bases). CDR1 is LNHDA, CDR2 SQIVND, per germline (reference sequence). CDR3 length: 13 residues. V lost 6 bases and J 8 bases, leaving 16 bases between the germline ends. As DNA, the CDR3 is TGTGCCAGTAGCCGGGACTCGGGTAGGGGCTACACCTTC. Encoded protein: CASSRDSGRGYTF.

The chain has TRBV7-2 and TRBJ2-5; D gene ambiguous. The V gene's germline CDR1 is SGHTA and CDR2 FQGNSA. V lost 5 bases and J lost 2, with 12 bases in between. This CDR3 has 14 residues. CDR3 amino acids: CASSRGRLQETQYF. CDR3 sequence (DNA): TGTGCCAGCAGCCGCGGCAGATTACAAGAGACCCAGTACTTC. Full variable domain (outside the CDR3, taken from reference TRBV7-2 and TRBJ2-5): GAGVSQSPSNKVTEKGKDVELRCDPISGHTALYWYRQSLGQGLEFLIYFQGNSAPDKSGLPSDRFSAERTGGSVSTLTIQRTQQEDSAVYLCASSRGRLQETQYFGPGTRLLVL.

This clone was picked up one time. One junction end disagrees with the germline gene, perhaps due to a read error. The rearrangement uses TRBV19 and TRBJ2-1, with a possible D match to TRBD1 (7 bases). This CDR3 is built from 15 residues. In germline, CDR1 is LNHDA, CDR2 SQIVND (reference sequence). The CDR3 sequence is CASSIWPTGRNGQFF. DNA for the CDR3: TGTGCCAGTAGTATCTGGCCGACAGGGAGGAATGGGCAGTTCTTC.

The CDR3 DNA follows: TGTGCCAGCAGCAAAGCGTCGGGAACGGGGGGAAGTCAGCCCCAGCATTTT. This sequence encodes CASSKASGTGGSQPQHF. The rearrangement uses TRBV21-1 and TRBJ1-5. TRBV21-1 corresponds to a pseudogene. This CDR3 is 17 amino acids long.

This rearrangement joins TRBV5-1 to TRBJ2-7, with D possibly matching TRBD2 (7 bases). V lost 4 bases to trimming and J lost 0 bases, with 17 bases between them. The germline V gene encodes CDR1 SGHRS and CDR2 YFSETQ. This CDR3 is built from 16 residues. CDR3 DNA sequence: TGCGCCAGCAGCCTCGGAGGGGGGGCAAGCTCCTACGAGCAGTACTTC. Translation gives CASSLGGGASSYEQYF.

J is TRBJ2-7 and V is TRBV7-9; 8 bases match TRBD1. Germline assignment: CDR1 SEHNR and CDR2 FQNEAQ (reference sequence). V lost 5 bases and J lost 6; bases outside the gene matches: 6. The CDR3 loop spans 13 amino acids. This CDR3 is CASSPGQGSEQYF. The CDR3 DNA is TGTGCCAGCAGCCCAGGACAGGGCAGCGAGCAGTACTTC.